Listed here are 31 T cell receptor beta chains from one sample, sequenced in a study of T-cell reconstitution after alpha-beta-depleted transplantation in children. Preparation of the TCRbeta library involved a method that used unique molecular identifiers. Each CDR3 protein is one row after TCRdb ran MiXCR on the PCR reads. This repertoire shows around 420,000 distinct CDR3 sequences, 15% to 20% found once; its top ten account for 25% to 35%. The sample in question was PBMCs, mostly from graft donor cells, obtained 360 days after TCRalphabeta/CD19-depleted stem cell transplant. All receptors come from a boy under three years old who had a stem cell transplant for Wiskott-Aldrich syndrome, so the T cells may come from the graft donor.

This chain uses TRBV24-1 with TRBJ2-5; D tentatively reads TRBD1 or TRBD2 (5 bases each). This CDR3 region has 13 residues. The germline V gene has CDR1 KGHDR and CDR2 SFDVKD. V dropped 5 bases and J dropped 7 bases, with 13 bases sitting between them. The CDR3 region is CATSAGAGGTQYF. In DNA form, the CDR3 reads TGTGCCACCAGTGCCGGGGCTGGGGGGACCCAGTACTTC.

V gene TRBV12-3 or TRBV12-4 combines with J gene TRBJ2-1; D is undetermined. V lost 7 bases and J lost 9, with 19 bases in between. The CDR3 consists of 14 residues. This CDR3 is CASKFPSHSREQFF. Written as DNA, the CDR3 is TGTGCCAGCAAGTTCCCCAGCCACTCACGTGAGCAGTTCTTC.

This chain uses TRBV2 with TRBJ2-7; 10 nucleotides line up with TRBD1. CDR1 is SNHLY and CDR2 is FYNNEI in the germline V gene. V was clipped by 4 bases and J by 5 bases; unmatched bases: 8. The CDR3 has 15 amino acids. CDR3 protein: CASSGQGQGIDEQYF. For the CDR3, the DNA is TGTGCCAGCAGTGGTCAGGGACAGGGGATCGACGAGCAGTACTTC.

This chain connects TRBV19 to TRBJ2-2, with 7 nucleotides matching TRBD1. Germline CDR1 and CDR2: LNHDA and SQIVND (reference sequence). The CDR3 totals 14 residues. V shed 5 bases and J 6 bases; nucleotides not matched to a gene: 6. The CDR3 nucleotides read TGTGCCAGTAGTTTCCTAGGGGGCGCCGGGGAGCTGTTTTTT. Its protein is CASSFLGGAGELFF.

The chain couples TRBV4-3 to TRBJ1-2; D not resolved. Trimming stripped 3 bases from V and 4 bases from J, with 12 bases between. This CDR3 has 14 amino acids. The germline CDR1 and CDR2 sequences are LGHNA and YSLEER. The CDR3 DNA follows: TGCGCCAGCAGCCAGGCAAAACCGGCCTATGGCTACACCTTC. Protein product: CASSQAKPAYGYTF.

The chain combines TRBV5-1 with TRBJ2-7; D possibly corresponds to TRBD1 (6 bases). This CDR3 region has 14 residues. The germline CDR1 and CDR2 sequences are SGHRS and YFSETQ. Between the trimmed V and J ends, which lost 4 bases and 3 bases, there was a span of 14 bases. DNA of the CDR3: TGCGCCAGCAGCAGAGGACAGTTATACTACGAGCAGTACTTC. It yields the protein CASSRGQLYYEQYF.

V usage is TRBV5-1 and J usage is TRBJ2-3; D ambiguous. This CDR3 spans 15 amino acids. The germline gives CDR1 SGHRS, CDR2 YFSETQ. V dropped 0 bases and J dropped 2 bases, with 10 bases sitting between them. This chain's CDR3 is CASSLAVLPTDTQYF. Written as DNA, the CDR3 is TGCGCCAGCAGCTTGGCTGTACTGCCCACAGATACGCAGTATTTT.

CDR3 in amino acids: CASSESGDNEQFF. CDR3 sequence (DNA): TGTGCCAGCAGTGAATCCGGAGACAATGAGCAGTTCTTC. The rearrangement links TRBV25-1 to TRBJ2-1; D not resolved. V was pared by 1 base and J by 5 bases, with 6 bases between. The V gene's germline CDR1 is MGHDK and CDR2 SYGVNS. CDR3 length: 13 amino acids. The full variable domain, its missing parts supplied by reference TRBV25-1 and TRBJ2-1, is EADIYQTPRYLVIGTGKKITLECSQTMGHDKMYWYQQDPGMELHLIHYSYGVNSTEKGDLSSESTVSRIRTEHFPLTLESARPSHTSQYLCASSESGDNEQFFGPGTRLTVL.

This clonotype has more than one count but fewer than ten. J is TRBJ1-1 and V is TRBV11-1; D perhaps matches TRBD1 (5 bases). There are 18 residues in the CDR3. Trimming shortened V by 1 base and J by 4 bases, and 22 bases separated the two germline ends. Germline CDR1 reads SGHAT; CDR2 reads FQDESV (reference sequence). The CDR3 spells CASSLDEQASWALTEAFF. The CDR3 DNA sequence: TGTGCCAGCAGCTTAGATGAACAGGCCTCTTGGGCTCTCACTGAAGCTTTCTTT. Combining the CDR3 with reference TRBV11-1 and TRBJ1-1 gives the whole variable domain EAEVAQSPRYKITEKSQAVAFWCDPISGHATLYWYRQILGQGPELLVQFQDESVVDDSQLPKDRFSAERLKGVDSTLKIQPAELGDSAMYLCASSLDEQASWALTEAFFGQGTRLTVV.

The chain combines TRBV27 with TRBJ2-3; a weak D match, TRBD2 (7 bases). CDR3 length equals 17 residues. CDR1 is MNHEY and CDR2 is SMNVEV in the germline V gene (reference sequence). Trimming shortened V by 6 bases and J by 2 bases, and 21 bases separated the two germline ends. CDR3 amino acids: CASSPPQWEGVTDTQYF. In DNA, the CDR3 is TGTGCCAGCAGCCCCCCCCAGTGGGAGGGGGTCACAGATACGCAGTATTTT.

This clonotype was counted between two and nine times. This chain connects TRBV5-1 to TRBJ2-5; unclear D gene. Germline CDR1 SGHRS, CDR2 YFSETQ. Trimming cost V 1 base and J 5 bases, with 12 bases left between them. The CDR3 covers 14 residues. In DNA form, the CDR3 reads TGCGCCAGCAGCTTGCTGGTGACGGAGGAGACCCAGTACTTC. This gives the protein CASSLLVTEETQYF.

The CDR3 coding sequence is TGTGCCATCAGCGTAGCCGACAATGAGCAGTTCTTC. This codes for CAISVADNEQFF. This chain joins TRBV10-3 and TRBJ2-1; unclear D gene. The germline V and J ends were trimmed by 6 bases and 5 bases, with 8 bases remaining between them. Germline V gene data show CDR1 as ENHRY and CDR2 as SYGVKD. The CDR3 covers 12 residues.

This clonotype was counted between two and nine times. The chain employs TRBV5-1 and TRBJ2-3, with D possibly TRBD2 on 5 matching bases. The germline V and J ends were trimmed by 7 bases and 2 bases, with 14 bases remaining between them. The length of the CDR3 is 14 residues. The germline gives CDR1 SGHRS, CDR2 YFSETQ. The CDR3 is CASGAPGITDTQYF. In nucleotides, the CDR3 is TGCGCCAGCGGAGCCCCGGGGATCACAGATACGCAGTATTTT.

This clonotype was detected only a few times. The rearrangement links TRBV12-3 or TRBV12-4 to TRBJ2-7, with D unclear. The CDR3 consists of 14 residues. V was trimmed by 2 bases and J by 0 bases, leaving 8 bases between them. CDR3 in DNA: TGTGCCAGCAGTTTAAGGAACAGCTCCTACGAGCAGTACTTC. This sequence encodes CASSLRNSSYEQYF.

This rearrangement joins TRBV5-1 to TRBJ2-3, with 11 positions matching TRBD2. The V segment lost 4 bases and the J segment 6 bases; nucleotides outside the gene matches: 7. Germline CDR1 reads SGHRS; CDR2 reads YFSETQ. The CDR3 is 15 residues long. DNA of the CDR3: TGCGCCAGCAGCAGTAGCGGGGGGGCAGTGGATACGCAGTATTTT. Protein: CASSSSGGAVDTQYF. Filled out from reference TRBV5-1 and TRBJ2-3, the complete variable domain reads KAGVTQTPRYLIKTRGQQVTLSCSPISGHRSVSWYQQTPGQGLQFLFEYFSETQRNKGNFPGRFSGRQFSNSRSEMNVSTLELGDSALYLCASSSSGGAVDTQYFGPGTRLTVL.

This clonotype came up a few times. The chain links TRBV12-3 or TRBV12-4 to TRBJ1-2; 8 bases align to TRBD1. This CDR3 contains 16 residues. V shed 7 bases, J shed 5 bases, and the junction held 15 bases outside the gene matches. CDR3 in amino acids: CASTGRQGTGWYGYTF. The CDR3 DNA reads TGTGCCAGCACCGGTCGACAGGGGACGGGATGGTATGGCTACACCTTC.

The chain recombines TRBV25-1 with TRBJ1-6; weak D call: TRBD1 (6 bases). Germline V CDR1 and CDR2: MGHDK, SYGVNS. The CDR3 consists of 14 residues. V shed 4 bases and J shed 7 bases, with 11 bases lying between them. Written as DNA, the CDR3 is TGTGCCAGCAGTGTTTTGGGGGCGAATTCACCCCTCCACTTT. This codes for CASSVLGANSPLHF.

This clonotype was detected once. The gene calls are TRBV4-3 and TRBJ1-3; the D is unclear. V was pared by 0 bases and J by 1 base, with 13 bases between. Germline V gives CDR1 LGHNA, CDR2 YSLEER. The CDR3 is made up of 17 amino acids. The CDR3 spells CASSQEAAFNSGNTIYF. The CDR3 DNA sequence: TGCGCCAGCAGCCAAGAAGCAGCCTTCAATTCTGGAAACACCATATATTTT.

This clonotype was seen only a few times. The chain carries TRBV5-6 and TRBJ2-7; no clear D gene. The CDR3 loop spans 16 amino acids. In germline, CDR1 is SGHDT, CDR2 YYEEEE. With 2 bases removed from V and 0 bases from J, the gap between germline ends came to 15 bases. The CDR3 nucleotides read TGTGCCAGCAGCTTACCCACGAATCCCAACTCCTACGAGCAGTACTTC. Translated: CASSLPTNPNSYEQYF.

This clonotype was observed many times. The chain links TRBV14 to TRBJ2-1; 7 nucleotides agree with TRBD2. The V and J ends lost 0 bases and 5 bases, in that order; junction bases with no gene match: 10. CDR1 is SGHDN and CDR2 is FVKESK in the germline V gene. This CDR3 comprises 17 residues. In nucleotides, the CDR3 is TGTGCCAGCAGCCAAGAAAGGGGAGGGTTGAGCCACAATGAGCAGTTCTTC. Translated: CASSQERGGLSHNEQFF. The full variable domain, in which reference TRBV14 and TRBJ2-1 provide the parts outside the CDR3, is EAGVTQFPSHSVIEKGQTVTLRCDPISGHDNLYWYRRVMGKEIKFLLHFVKESKQDESGMPNNRFLAERTGGTYSTLKVQPAELEDSGVYFCASSQERGGLSHNEQFFGPGTRLTVL.

This clonotype was picked up a small number of times. This chain uses TRBV24-1 with TRBJ2-1, with 8 bases fitting TRBD2. The CDR3 spans 16 residues. In germline, CDR1 is KGHDR, CDR2 SFDVKD. Germline trimming cut 4 bases from V and 0 bases from J; bases unmatched to any gene: 4. The CDR3 DNA is TGTGCCACCAGTGACCTCGGGACTAGCTCCTACAATGAGCAGTTCTTC. Amino acid sequence: CATSDLGTSSYNEQFF.

The chain combines TRBV5-8 with TRBJ2-4; tentative D call: TRBD1 (6 bases). V dropped 7 bases and J dropped 4 bases, with 24 bases sitting between them. Per the germline V gene, CDR1 is SGHTS and CDR2 is YDEGEE. The CDR3 has 17 residues. The CDR3 loop is CASFLVRYTGSKNIQYF. The CDR3 bases are TGTGCCAGCTTCCTCGTACGGTATACAGGGTCTAAAAACATTCAGTACTTC.

This clonotype was observed at least ten times. The genes are TRBV11-2 and TRBJ2-7; 7 bases match TRBD1. After removal of 5 bases from V and 2 bases from J, the junction contained 3 bases not matched to a gene. This CDR3 spans 13 amino acids. CDR1 and CDR2 from the germline V gene are SGHAT and FQNNGV. The CDR3 here is CASSRQGTYEQYF. In DNA form, the CDR3 reads TGTGCCAGCAGCCGACAGGGAACCTACGAGCAGTACTTC.

As regards this clonotype: A much larger clone is a single base away; this may be a read error. The V call is TRBV6-2 or TRBV6-3, the J call TRBJ2-7; TRBD1 might be the D (5 bases). Germline CDR1 is MNHEY and CDR2 is SVGEGT. The CDR3 totals 13 residues. CDR3 residues: CARSYGQGYEQYF. The CDR3 coding sequence is TGTGCCAGAAGTTATGGGCAGGGATACGAGCAGTACTTC.

This clonotype occurred a few times. The chain recombines TRBV28 with TRBJ1-5; D is unresolved. Germline values: CDR1 MDHEN, CDR2 SYDVKM. The CDR3 extends over 12 amino acids. Trimming removed 8 bases at V and 5 bases at J, with 10 bases between. The CDR3 sequence is CASWARDQPQHF. CDR3 coding DNA: TGTGCCAGCTGGGCGCGGGATCAGCCCCAGCATTTT.

This clonotype was picked up a small number of times. The rearrangement joins TRBV13 to TRBJ2-2, with 7 bases lining up with TRBD2. The CDR3 runs 17 residues. J lost 2 bases, V lost 6 bases, and 12 bases had no gene match. CDR1 PRHDT and CDR2 FYEKMQ come from the germline V gene (reference sequence). Written as DNA, the CDR3 is TGTGCCAGCAGAAACTCCGGGAGGCTCGAAAACACCGGGGAGCTGTTTTTT. This translates into CASRNSGRLENTGELFF. Complete variable domain (other parts from reference TRBV13 and TRBJ2-2): AAGVIQSPRHLIKEKRETATLKCYPIPRHDTVYWYQQGPGQDPQFLISFYEKMQSDKGSIPDRFSAQQFSDYHSELNMSSLELGDSALYFCASRNSGRLENTGELFFGEGSRLTVL.

V and J are TRBV12-3 or TRBV12-4 and TRBJ2-2; D remains ambiguous. The CDR3 is 15 residues long. Trimming stripped 1 base from V and 4 bases from J, with 10 bases between. The CDR3 region is CASSLGSGSTGELFF. DNA of the CDR3: TGTGCCAGCAGTTTAGGGTCCGGAAGCACCGGGGAGCTGTTTTTT.

This chain links TRBV7-8 with TRBJ2-5; D is undetermined. Germline lookup yields CDR1 SGHVS and CDR2 FQNEAQ. V dropped 2 bases and J dropped 2 bases, with 12 bases sitting between them. The CDR3 totals 15 residues. CDR3 residues: CASSLRALIQETQYF. The CDR3, as DNA: TGTGCCAGCAGCTTAAGGGCCCTAATACAAGAGACCCAGTACTTC.

J is TRBJ2-1 and V is TRBV9; TRBD1 matches at 8 bases. This CDR3 has 18 amino acids. Germline trimming cut 4 bases from V and 3 bases from J; bases unmatched to any gene: 15. The germline V gene has CDR1 SGDLS and CDR2 YYNGEE. The CDR3 DNA reads TGTGCCAGCAGCCCCCGACCTCCCGGACAGGGATTCTACAATGAGCAGTTCTTC. This sequence encodes CASSPRPPGQGFYNEQFF. Drawing the rest from reference TRBV9 and TRBJ2-1, the complete variable domain is DSGVTQTPKHLITATGQRVTLRCSPRSGDLSVYWYQQSLDQGLQFLIQYYNGEERAKGNILERFSAQQFPDLHSELNLSSLELGDSALYFCASSPRPPGQGFYNEQFFGPGTRLTVL.

The V and J genes are TRBV6-5 and TRBJ1-6; 10 bases line up with TRBD1. V lost 5 bases to trimming and J lost 8 bases; unmatched junction nucleotides: 6. Per the germline V gene, CDR1 is MNHEY and CDR2 is SVGAGI. CDR3 length: 15 residues. The CDR3 coding sequence is TGTGCCAGCAGTCTCCGGGACAGGGGCGATTCACCCCTCCACTTT. Protein: CASSLRDRGDSPLHF.

This clonotype has only a few counts. The rearrangement links TRBV11-2 to TRBJ2-1; 12 bases align to TRBD2. The trim removed 1 base at V and 8 bases at J, leaving 6 bases unmatched. Germline values: CDR1 SGHAT, CDR2 FQNNGV. The CDR3 extends over 16 amino acids. CDR3 nucleotide sequence: TGTGCCAGCAGCTTAGTAAGGACTAGCGGGATGGATGAGCAGTTCTTC. Protein product: CASSLVRTSGMDEQFF.